A selection of T cell receptor beta chains follows, all from one sample in a study of vaccination effects on CD4 cells after COVID-19. This table comes from immunoSEQ multiplex PCR, and its TCRdb copy is limited to in-frame clones, with some not included. The repertoire includes around 79,000 clones, approximately 81% of them detected once, and 1.5% to 2% sits in the top ten. Their target antigens are unknown. The sample in question was CD4+ T cells from PBMCs cultured with HCoV-229E spike peptides, obtained before COVID-19 vaccination. These receptor sequences come from a human donor who received a COVID-19 vaccine. The CDR3 runs from the conserved cysteine through the conserved F or W. The D gene is left open where the match is weak. Not every row has a clone size; where given, it reads once, few, many or a size class.

.	.	TRBV29-1	TRBJ1-1	TGCAGCGTGGGGACCGGACAGAGCCATTGGAAGGCTTTCTTT	CSVGTGQSHWKAFF
few	.	TRBV7-2	TRBJ1-1	TGTGCCAGCAGCTTAGCGGCGGGGGGGGCGATAAACACTGAAGCTTTCTTT	CASSLAAGGAINTEAFF
.	TRBD1	TRBV9	TRBJ1-1	TGTGCCAGCAGCGCCCAAGGACAGGGGAACACTGAAGCTTTCTTT	CASSAQGQGNTEAFF
.	TRBD2	TRBV6-5	TRBJ2-5	TGTGCCAGCAGTACGGGGGGGAAGGAGACCCAGTACTTC	CASSTGGKETQYF
.	.	TRBV10-1	TRBJ2-5	TGCGCCAGCAGTGAGGGACGAGGGGCAACTCAAGAGACCCAGTACTTC	CASSEGRGATQETQYF
.	TRBD1	TRBV2	TRBJ2-2	TGTGCCAGCAGCGCCGGGACAGGGAACACCGGGGAGCTGTTTTTT	CASSAGTGNTGELFF
.	.	TRBV7-2	TRBJ2-5	TGTGCCAGCAGCTCGTCTGGACGGATCCAAGAGACCCAGTACTTC	CASSSSGRIQETQYF
.	TRBD2	TRBV3-1/TRBV3-2	TRBJ2-5	TGTGCCAGCAGCCAAGATCGACTTGCGGGGGGGCCCATTGATCAAGAGACCCAGTACTTC	CASSQDRLAGGPIDQETQYF
.	.	TRBV6-5	TRBJ1-1	TGTGCCAGCAGTCTAGGACGCGGGTACACTGAAGCTTTCTTT	CASSLGRGYTEAFF
.	.	TRBV6-5	TRBJ2-3	TGTGCCAGCAGTTACTCGATATGGAGGAGTACGCAGTATTTT	CASSYSIWRSTQYF
.	.	TRBV9	TRBJ2-3	TGTGCCAGCAGCGTAGACCCCTCCACAGATACGCAGTATTTT	CASSVDPSTDTQYF
.	.	TRBV28	TRBJ2-1	TGTGCCAGCAGTTTATTTCAAAGCTCCTACAATGAGCAGTTCTTC	CASSLFQSSYNEQFF